This T cell receptor beta chain was sequenced during a study of blood T cell repertoires in COVID-19 (TCRdb year 2020). Regarding the complete study: The collaborator samples originated in the United States, Italy and Spain and spanned the acute and convalescent phases of COVID-19. The prospective study material was composed of cDNA or gDNA derived from T cells, B-cell-depleted T cells, or PBMCs. The dataset comprised deeply sampled blood TCRbeta repertoires from subjects exposed to, actively infected with, or recovered from COVID-19. The repertoires were released in a freely available public database meant as a resource for research on the immune response to SARS-CoV-2. Samples came from the ongoing ImmuneRACE study (first 160 participants) plus 1,254 subjects from 6 global collaborators. The sample metadata nearly always contained a de-identified subject ID, COVID-19 status, age in years and sex. HLA class I and class II types, where available, came from metadata supplied by the sample provider rather than from assay-based typing.

The immunoSEQ Assay, a bias-controlled multiplex PCR, was used to amplify TCRbeta CDR3 regions from genomic DNA. From the authors' description of their analysis: Within the assay, amplification of reference gene primers was used to estimate how many nucleated cells each sample contained. To quantify the absolute abundance of each unique TCRbeta CDR3 rearrangement, sequence reads were collapsed and filtered. For each sample, productive Simpson clonality was calculated by taking the square root of Simpson's diversity index across productive rearrangements. This is the immuneACCESS table as TCRdb keeps it, with only in-frame sequences that have V and J called. A part of the clones is gone; compared with another copy, unresolved V genes explain less than half, and the rest is unexplained. That table supplies the V and J calls and clone size; D and trimming were determined from the DNA. For this sample the table gives hundreds of thousands of clones, of which approximately 89% were detected only once. Roughly a tenth of the sample goes to the ten largest clones.

Participants in the prospective study were aged about 18 to 95 years, lived in approximately 26 United States geographic areas, and enrolled through a virtual design. In the prospective study, cohorts were assigned on the basis of participant-reported clinical history obtained from a screening survey and a study questionnaire. ImmuneRACE Cohort 3 recovered participants were defined by two consecutive negative NP/OP PCR tests, healthcare professional clearance, or symptom resolution. Mobile phlebotomists in the prospective study collected whole blood, serum and a nasopharyngeal or oropharyngeal swab from every participant. Additional blood draws and questionnaires over an approximately two-month period could optionally be provided by prospective study participants. Before DNA extraction, blood samples from the prospective study were shipped at room temperature or frozen. As concerns this clone: Its antigen remains unidentified. Base qualities are missing; no much larger clone stands one base away.

What the research found in general, with its limitations: The quantity of clinical and demographic metadata differed by source and by participant and was supplied without curation.

The germline V gene specifies SGHTA as CDR1 and FQGTGA as CDR2. The CDR3 runs 18 amino acids, cysteine and phenylalanine included. The only DNA kept is the CDR3, 54 bases in frame from the first base. V is shortened by 1 base, J by 4 bases, and the region joining them spans 22 bases. The V and J segments used are TRBV7-3 and TRBJ1-2; D gene: possibly TRBD1, on 6 matching bases. The specimen sequenced was PBMCs or T cells enriched from blood (not recorded which). This TCR derives from a woman between 35 and 50 years old who had recovered from COVID-19. The CDR3 sequence is CASSLRSGGAGPLYGYTF. The DNA is as follows: TGTGCCAGCAGCTTAAGAAGCGGGGGGGCCGGACCCCTCTATGGCTACACCTTC.